This T cell receptor (beta chain) comes out of a study of shared clonotypes between healthy human individuals. In the study overall: The plates for each donor numbered three CD4 naive, three CD4 memory, two CD8 naive and one CD8 memory.

Points on this clone: Its antigen is currently unknown.

Repertoires were generated with immunoSEQ multiplex PCR, while TCRdb's copy carries only in-frame clones and drops some. The sample holds about 2.3 million clones; more than 85% are singletons and the top ten take under 0.45%. The CDR3 consists of 18 residues. CDR1 is SGHVS and CDR2 is FNYEAQ in the germline V gene. V lost 3 bases, J lost 2 bases, and 10 bases stayed unmatched. Study observations and caveats: Sharing across four donors was highest in naive CD4 (approximately 5%) and lowest in memory CD8 (approximately 0.4%). Clonotypes which were not shared had lower generation probabilities than clonotypes that all four donors shared.

The donors, all of them Caucasian adults, lived in Nashville, Tennessee. Sample: naive CD4+ T cells from PBMCs. As for subset: CD45RA+ positively selected. The TCR was taken from a man aged 18 to 30 in good health. Some clones in this sample may be carry-over from other donors' samples. The V call is TRBV7-6, the J call TRBJ2-7, with 13 bases that match TRBD2. Written as DNA, the CDR3 is TGTGCCAGCAGCTTCATACCAGTAGGACTAGCGGGGGCCTACGAGCAGTACTTC. Translated: CASSFIPVGLAGAYEQYF.